This T cell receptor (beta chain) derives from a study of T cell responses to AZD1222 COVID-19 vaccine. Whole-study context: Pooled together were second doses at about 4 or about 12 weeks.

Study-wide points: The donors showed a predominance of white British ancestry and of females, with possible underestimation of clonal diversity. At baseline, seropositivity was found in only six or seven AZD1222 recipients.

Turning to this clone: Its specificity is not known.

Generated by immunoSEQ multiplex PCR, the TCRdb table keeps only in-frame clones and is missing some. The data contain just under 95,000 clones, 80% to 90% of them singletons. This CDR3 contains 17 residues. With 2 bases removed from V and 4 bases from J, the gap between germline ends came to 16 bases. The gene calls are TRBV5-3 and TRBJ1-6; no reliable D call. TRBV5-3 is an ORF, with its function uncertain. The receptor comes from an adult in good health. Sequenced material: peripheral blood, taken on day 0 of AZD1222 vaccination. The CDR3, as DNA: TGTGCCAGAAGCTTCACTGCTCAGGTTACGTATAATTCACCCCTCCACTTT. Residues: CARSFTAQVTYNSPLHF.